The present T cell receptor (beta chain) was sequenced within a study of blood T cell repertoires in COVID-19. Germline CDR1 reads SGHTA; CDR2 reads FQGNSA. The CDR3 has 15 residues. With 6 bases clipped from V and 2 bases from J, the junction kept 7 bases outside the gene matches. Libraries were prepared by immunoSEQ multiplex PCR; TCRdb keeps only in-frame clonotypes and omits some of them. The profile shows 150,000 to 200,000 clones, more than 75% of them singletons. This clone was counted between two and nine times. This clonotype was sampled from a woman between 45 and 60 years old with acute COVID-19. V gene TRBV7-2 combines with J gene TRBJ1-5; 7 bases align to TRBD1. The material sequenced was PBMCs or T cells enriched from blood (not recorded which). The CDR3 spells CASRRLQGGNQPQHF. The CDR3 DNA follows: TGTGCCAGCAGGAGGTTGCAGGGGGGCAATCAGCCCCAGCATTTT.